The TCR beta chain under discussion was sequenced for a study of cytomegalovirus exposure and HLA in healthy donors. With 60 Vbeta and 13 Jbeta primers, the PCR was carried out. Libraries were prepared by immunoSEQ multiplex PCR; TCRdb keeps only in-frame clonotypes and omits some of them. The table lists some 100,000 clones, about four fifths of them singletons. The length of the CDR3 is 15 residues. The junction had 5 bases not matched to a gene; V was cut back by 4 bases and J by 2 bases. In germline, CDR1 is MGHRA, CDR2 YSYEKL. The sequenced sample consisted of PBMCs. This clonotype was obtained from a middle-aged woman in good health and CMV-seronegative. This sequence joins TRBV4-1 and TRBJ2-3; 8 bases map to TRBD1. The CDR3 protein is CASSRGDRFTDTQYF. The CDR3 DNA follows: TGCGCCAGCAGCCGGGGGGACAGGTTCACAGATACGCAGTATTTT.